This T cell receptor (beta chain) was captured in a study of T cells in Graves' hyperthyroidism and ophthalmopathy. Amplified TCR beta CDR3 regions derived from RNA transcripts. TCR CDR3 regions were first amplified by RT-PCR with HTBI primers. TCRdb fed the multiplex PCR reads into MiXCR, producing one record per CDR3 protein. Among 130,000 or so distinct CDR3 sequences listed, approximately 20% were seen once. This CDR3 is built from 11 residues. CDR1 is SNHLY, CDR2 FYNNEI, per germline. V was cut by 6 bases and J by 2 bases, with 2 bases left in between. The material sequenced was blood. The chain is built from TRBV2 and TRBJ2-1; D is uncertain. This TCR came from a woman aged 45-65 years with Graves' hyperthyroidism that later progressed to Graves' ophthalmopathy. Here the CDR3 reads CASRTYNEQFF. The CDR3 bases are TGTGCCAGCAGGACCTACAATGAGCAGTTCTTC.